This is a list of T cell receptor beta chains from one sample in a study of cytomegalovirus exposure and HLA in healthy donors. Sequencing used immunoSEQ multiplex PCR; TCRdb keeps in-frame clones, though not all of them. The sample holds some 140,000 clones, about 80% seen once. Source material: PBMCs. Receptors originate from a woman aged 40 to 49 in good health and CMV-seronegative. CDR3s include the opening cysteine and the closing phenylalanine or tryptophan. The order of the fields is J gene, clone size, V gene, D gene, CDR3 DNA, CDR3 protein. D genes are given only for firm matches. Some rows have no size entry. The others give once, few or many, or a class for an expanded clone.

J gene: TRBJ1-1
clone size: once
V gene: TRBV6-5
D gene: -
CDR3 DNA: TGTGCCAGCAGCGCGCGAGGGGGTTGGACTGAAGCTTTCTTT
CDR3 protein: CASSARGGWTEAFF

J gene: TRBJ2-1
clone size: -
V gene: TRBV11-2
D gene: -
CDR3 DNA: TGTGCCAGCAGCCCAAAAGTGCAGGGCTGGGGCAATGAGCAGTTCTTC
CDR3 protein: CASSPKVQGWGNEQFF

J gene: TRBJ1-4
clone size: -
V gene: TRBV29-1
D gene: -
CDR3 DNA: TGCAGCGTTCGAGTGCTCCTTAATGAAAAACTGTTTTTT
CDR3 protein: CSVRVLLNEKLFF

J gene: TRBJ2-7
clone size: -
V gene: TRBV5-6
D gene: TRBD1
CDR3 DNA: TGTGCCAGCAGCTGGATGGGCGGGACAGGGTTCTACGAGCAGTACTTC
CDR3 protein: CASSWMGGTGFYEQYF

J gene: TRBJ2-7
clone size: -
V gene: TRBV10-2
D gene: -
CDR3 DNA: TGCGCCAGCAGTGACGGTCTAGCGTACGAGCAGTACTTC
CDR3 protein: CASSDGLAYEQYF

J gene: TRBJ2-7
clone size: -
V gene: TRBV13
D gene: -
CDR3 DNA: TGTGCCAGCAGCCTTAGCGGAGGAGCGGGCGTAGCCTACGAGCAGTACTTC
CDR3 protein: CASSLSGGAGVAYEQYF

J gene: TRBJ1-4
clone size: -
V gene: TRBV7-8
D gene: TRBD1
CDR3 DNA: TGTGCCAGCAGCCCCTGGACAGGCGCTAATGAAAAACTGTTTTTT
CDR3 protein: CASSPWTGANEKLFF

J gene: TRBJ2-7
clone size: once
V gene: TRBV4-1
D gene: -
CDR3 DNA: TGCGCCAGCAGCCTTCGCCAACACGACTCCTACGAGCAGTACTTC
CDR3 protein: CASSLRQHDSYEQYF

J gene: TRBJ2-7
clone size: -
V gene: TRBV6-1
D gene: TRBD2
CDR3 DNA: TGTGCCAGCAGTGTGGGGACTAGCGGGGGAGACTACGAGCAGTACTTC
CDR3 protein: CASSVGTSGGDYEQYF

J gene: TRBJ2-5
clone size: -
V gene: TRBV2
D gene: -
CDR3 DNA: TGTGCCAGCAGTCCGCGGACTGGTTTGGACGGGACCCAGTACTTC
CDR3 protein: CASSPRTGLDGTQYF

J gene: TRBJ2-1
clone size: -
V gene: TRBV19
D gene: -
CDR3 DNA: TGTGCCAGTAGGGACGGGACCTACAATGAGCAGTTCTTC
CDR3 protein: CASRDGTYNEQFF

J gene: TRBJ2-2
clone size: -
V gene: TRBV6-1
D gene: -
CDR3 DNA: TGTGCCAGCAGTGAGAGGCGGCCCTCGAACACCGGGGAGCTGTTTTTT
CDR3 protein: CASSERRPSNTGELFF

J gene: TRBJ1-5
clone size: -
V gene: TRBV6-5
D gene: TRBD1
CDR3 DNA: TGTGCCAGCAGAAGAGGGGGCCAGCCCCAGCATTTT
CDR3 protein: CASRRGGQPQHF

J gene: TRBJ2-2
clone size: -
V gene: TRBV28
D gene: TRBD1
CDR3 DNA: TGTGCCACGGGCCGACCCAGGGGGCGCGACACCGGGGAGCTGTTTTTT
CDR3 protein: CATGRPRGRDTGELFF